There are a few counts of the clone carrying this T cell receptor (beta chain). These data belong to a study of tumor-infiltrating lymphocytes in oesophageal squamous cell carcinoma. One entry per CDR3 protein results from TCRdb running MiXCR on the PCR reads. The data contain 19,000 or so distinct CDR3 sequences, around two fifths of them singletons. The clonotype originates from a male donor with esophageal squamous cell carcinoma. The sequenced sample was esophageal tumor tissue.

CDR3 amino acids: CSAYRRTTSTDTQYF. For the CDR3, the DNA is TGCAGTGCCTACCGGAGGACCACTAGCACAGATACGCAGTATTTT. The chain joins TRBV20-1 to TRBJ2-3, with a weak D call TRBD2 (5 bases). V lost 6 bases, J lost 0 bases, and 16 bases lay in between. This CDR3 spans 15 amino acids. Per the germline V gene, CDR1 is DFQATT and CDR2 is SNEGSKA (reference sequence).